Given below is one T cell receptor (beta chain) in context. The record originates from a study of blood T cell repertoires in COVID-19. Study background: Samples came from the United States, Italy and Spain, spanning acute and convalescent COVID-19. T cells, B-cell-depleted T cells, or PBMCs supplied cDNA or gDNA.

Per the study methods: Reference gene primer amplification gave estimated nucleated cell counts. Measured with immunoSEQ multiplex PCR; TCRdb has only the in-frame clones, and not every one. That table furnishes V, J and clone size, whereas the DNA furnished D and trimming. The sample yields around 190,000 clones, 75% to 85% seen once. Germline values: CDR1 KGHSH, CDR2 LQKENI. This CDR3 contains 17 residues. Deletions cut 3 bases from V and 1 base from J, with 16 bases between. This receptor was obtained from a human donor in a cohort sampled during active COVID-19. The sequenced sample consisted of peripheral blood. The rearrangement links TRBV18 to TRBJ2-1; D is possibly TRBD1 (5 bases). CDR3 residues: CASSPPKQGQSYNEQFF. CDR3 nucleotide sequence: TGTGCCAGCTCACCTCCTAAGCAGGGCCAGTCCTACAATGAGCAGTTCTTC.